What follows is one T cell receptor beta chain and its context. Its antigen is unidentified. The data belong to a study of identifying expanded T cells in peripheral blood. Broader study findings: Roughly 1.2 clones differed between technical replicates, versus about 17 and 20 over time. Across healthy donors, higher total template counts meant significantly greater approximately two-week count variance.

Profiled with immunoSEQ multiplex PCR; TCRdb holds only in-frame clones, not every one. This table has about 76,000 clones, approximately 84% appearing once. Collection occurred without any documented infections or immune events in donors. Material for sequencing was blood. This TCR was sampled from a person between 18 and 70 years old in good health.

CDR3 sequence reads: CASSPSRFSYQETQYF. The CDR3 DNA sequence: TGTGCCAGCAGCCCAAGTAGGTTCTCGTACCAAGAGACCCAGTACTTC. This chain joins TRBV11-2 and TRBJ2-5; D is unclear. The germline V and J ends were trimmed by 5 bases and 0 bases, with 16 bases remaining between them. The CDR3 runs 16 residues. Germline V gene data show CDR1 as SGHAT and CDR2 as FQNNGV.